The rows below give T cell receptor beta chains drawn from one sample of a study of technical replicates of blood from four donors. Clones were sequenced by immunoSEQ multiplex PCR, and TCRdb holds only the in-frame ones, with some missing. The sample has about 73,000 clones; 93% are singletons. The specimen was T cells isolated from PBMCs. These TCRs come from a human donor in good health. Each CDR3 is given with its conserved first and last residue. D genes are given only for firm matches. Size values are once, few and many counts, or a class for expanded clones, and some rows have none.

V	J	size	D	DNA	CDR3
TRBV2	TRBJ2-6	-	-	TGTGCCAGCATAGCCCCGGGGAGGTGGGGTGGGGCCAACGTCCTGACTTTC	CASIAPGRWGGANVLTF
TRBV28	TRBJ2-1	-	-	TGTGCCAGCCACACTCCCCGGGGGAGGTCCTACAATGAGCAGTTCTTC	CASHTPRGRSYNEQFF
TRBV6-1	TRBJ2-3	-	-	TGTGCCAGCAGTACAGGGTTTGGCACAGATACGCAGTATTTT	CASSTGFGTDTQYF
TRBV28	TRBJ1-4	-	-	TGTGCCAGCAACTGGGGGGGGGCAACTAATGAAAAACTGTTTTTT	CASNWGGATNEKLFF
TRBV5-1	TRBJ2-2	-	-	TGCGCCAGCAGCTTTTATCCCAGGGGGAACACCGGGGAGCTGTTTTTT	CASSFYPRGNTGELFF
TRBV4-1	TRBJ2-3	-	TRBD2	TGCGCCAGCAGCCAAGGGCTGGGACTAGCGGGGTCAGATACGCAGTATTTT	CASSQGLGLAGSDTQYF
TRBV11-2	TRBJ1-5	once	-	TGTGCCAGCAGCGCGGGGTTCAATCAGCCCCAGCATTTT	CASSAGFNQPQHF
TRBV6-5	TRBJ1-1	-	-	TGTGCCAGCAAAAAACTAGGGAACACTGAAGCTTTCTTT	CASKKLGNTEAFF
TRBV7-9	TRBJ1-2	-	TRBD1	TGTGCCAGCAGCTTACGGACAGGGGGCGGAGGCTACACCTTC	CASSLRTGGGGYTF
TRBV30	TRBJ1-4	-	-	TGTGCCTGGAACCGACAGGAGACCGTGGGTGAAAAACTGTTTTTT	CAWNRQETVGEKLFF
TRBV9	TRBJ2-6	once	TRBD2	TGTGCCAGCAGCGCGGGACTAGCGGGAGTAAAGAGCTCTGGGGCCAACGTCCTGACTTTC	CASSAGLAGVKSSGANVLTF
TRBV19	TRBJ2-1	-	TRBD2	TGTGCCAGTAGTAGGTCCGGGACTAGCGGGGCTTTCTTC	CASSRSGTSGAFF
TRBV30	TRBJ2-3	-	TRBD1	TGTGCCTGGAGTTCGGGGACAGGGTTAGATACGCAGTATTTT	CAWSSGTGLDTQYF
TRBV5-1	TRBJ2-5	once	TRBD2	TGCGCCAGCAGCTTGGGTGCGGGAGAAGAGACCCAGTACTTC	CASSLGAGEETQYF
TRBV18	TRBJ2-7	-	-	TGTGCCAGCTCACCACCGACTAGATGGTACGAGCAGTACTTC	CASSPPTRWYEQYF
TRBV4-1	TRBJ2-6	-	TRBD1	TGCGCCAGCAGCCAAGCAGGGACAGGCGCTGCCAACGTCCTGACTTTC	CASSQAGTGAANVLTF
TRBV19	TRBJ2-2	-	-	TGTGCCAGTGGGTCAATGCGGACCGGGGAGCTGTTTTTT	CASGSMRTGELFF
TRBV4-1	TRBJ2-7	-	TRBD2	TGCGCCAGCAGCCAAGGGACTAGAATCTACGAGCAGTACTTC	CASSQGTRIYEQYF
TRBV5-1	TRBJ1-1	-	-	TGCGCCAGCAGCTTGGCCGCCGGGTTGAACACTGAAGCTTTCTTT	CASSLAAGLNTEAFF
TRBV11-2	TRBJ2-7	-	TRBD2	TGTGCCAGCAGCTTAGCAGCGGGGGCCTACGAGCAGTACTTC	CASSLAAGAYEQYF
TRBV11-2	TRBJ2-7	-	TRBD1	TGTGCCAGCAGCCTGGGACAGCCCTACGAGCAGTACTTC	CASSLGQPYEQYF
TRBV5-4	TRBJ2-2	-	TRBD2	TGTGCCAGCAGCTCCCGGACTAGCGGGTTAACCGGGGAGCTGTTTTTT	CASSSRTSGLTGELFF
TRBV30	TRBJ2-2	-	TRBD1	TGTGCCTGGACCGCCCGAGACAGGGATTACACCGGGGAGCTGTTTTTT	CAWTARDRDYTGELFF
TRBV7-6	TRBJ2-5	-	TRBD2	TGTGCCAGCAGCCGCGCTTTCCTAGCGGACCAAGAGACCCAGTACTTC	CASSRAFLADQETQYF
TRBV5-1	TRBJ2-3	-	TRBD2	TGCGCCAGCAGCTTGGGGACTAGCTCAGGGGCCACAGATACGCAGTATTTT	CASSLGTSSGATDTQYF
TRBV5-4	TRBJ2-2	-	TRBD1	TGTGCCAGCAGCTTCGGGGGACAGGGGACCGGGGAGCTGTTTTTT	CASSFGGQGTGELFF